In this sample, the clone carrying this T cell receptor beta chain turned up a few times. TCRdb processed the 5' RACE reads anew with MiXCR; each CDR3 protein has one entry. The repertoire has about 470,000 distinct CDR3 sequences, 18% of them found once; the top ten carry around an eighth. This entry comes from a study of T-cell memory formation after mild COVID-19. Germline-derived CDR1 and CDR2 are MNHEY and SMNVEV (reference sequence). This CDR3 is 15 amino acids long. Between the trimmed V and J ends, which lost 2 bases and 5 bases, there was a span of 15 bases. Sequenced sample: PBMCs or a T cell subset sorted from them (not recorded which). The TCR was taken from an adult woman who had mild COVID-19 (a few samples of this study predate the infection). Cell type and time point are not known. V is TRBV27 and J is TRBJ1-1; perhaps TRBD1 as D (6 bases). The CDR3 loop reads CASSLLGGAGTEAFF. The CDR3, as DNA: TGTGCCAGCAGTTTACTTGGGGGCGCCGGGACTGAAGCTTTCTTT.